This TCR beta chain came from a study of cytomegalovirus exposure and HLA in healthy donors. Remarks on this clone: The antigen is not known.

The germline gives CDR1 SQVTM, CDR2 ANQGSEA. The CDR3 runs to 15 residues. The junction had 1 base not matched to a gene; V was cut back by 5 bases and J by 2 bases. The study's findings and limits: Analysis performed later showed TCR beta chains linked to HLA being more clonally expanded than equally common others. A later analysis associated some 18,000 TCR beta sequences with HLA alleles at a 0.05 false discovery rate. Fewer N-insertions than the approximately 700-donor mean were reportedly shown by an Asian-associated ancestry cluster in a later analysis.

PCR was performed using 60 Vbeta and 13 Jbeta primers. Original methodology: An analysis that came later counted 80 million or so unique TCR beta chains, approximately 12 million shared. This table comes from immunoSEQ multiplex PCR, and its TCRdb copy is limited to in-frame clones, with some not included. Clonal size and the V and J genes are those of that table, whereas D and trimming came from the DNA. The sample consists of fewer than 90,000 clones, about 79% of them appearing once. This receptor was identified in a female donor in good health and CMV-seronegative. Sequencing was performed on PBMCs. The chain carries TRBV29-1 and TRBJ2-6; 12 bases are a match to TRBD2. The CDR3 reads CSVRTSGTGANVLTF. The CDR3 DNA reads TGCAGCGTTAGGACTAGCGGGACTGGGGCCAACGTCCTGACTTTC.